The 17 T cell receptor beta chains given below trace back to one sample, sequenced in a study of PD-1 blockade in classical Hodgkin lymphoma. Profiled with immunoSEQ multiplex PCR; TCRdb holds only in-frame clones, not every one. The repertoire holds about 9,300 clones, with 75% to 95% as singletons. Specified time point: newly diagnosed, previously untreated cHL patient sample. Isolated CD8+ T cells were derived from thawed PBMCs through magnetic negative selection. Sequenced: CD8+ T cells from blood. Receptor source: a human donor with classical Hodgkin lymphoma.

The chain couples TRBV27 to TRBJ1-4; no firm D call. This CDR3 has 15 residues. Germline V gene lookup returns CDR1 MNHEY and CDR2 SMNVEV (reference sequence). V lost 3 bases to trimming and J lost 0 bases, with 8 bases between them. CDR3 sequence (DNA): TGTGCCAGCAGTTTCTTCGCTACAACTAATGAAAAACTGTTTTTT. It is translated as CASSFFATTNEKLFF. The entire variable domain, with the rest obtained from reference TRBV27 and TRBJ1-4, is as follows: EAQVTQNPRYLITVTGKKLTVTCSQNMNHEYMSWYRQDPGLGLRQIYYSMNVEVTDKGDVPEGYKVSRKEKRNFPLILESPSPNQTSLYFCASSFFATTNEKLFFGSGTQLSVL.

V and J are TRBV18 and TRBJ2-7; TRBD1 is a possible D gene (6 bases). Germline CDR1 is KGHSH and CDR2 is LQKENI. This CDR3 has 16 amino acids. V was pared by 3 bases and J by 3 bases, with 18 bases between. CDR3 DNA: TGTGCCAGCTCACCGCTACCGGGACAAAAAAACTACGAGCAGTACTTC. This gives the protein CASSPLPGQKNYEQYF.

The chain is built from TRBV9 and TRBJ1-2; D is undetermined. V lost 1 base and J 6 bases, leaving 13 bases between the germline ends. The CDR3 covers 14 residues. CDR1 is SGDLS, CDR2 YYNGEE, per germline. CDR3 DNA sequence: TGTGCCAGCAGCGTACTGGACGGTCGAAATGGCTACACCTTC. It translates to CASSVLDGRNGYTF.

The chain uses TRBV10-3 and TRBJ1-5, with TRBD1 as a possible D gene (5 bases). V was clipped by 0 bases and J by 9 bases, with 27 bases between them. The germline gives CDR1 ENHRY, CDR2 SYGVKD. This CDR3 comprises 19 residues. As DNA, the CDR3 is TGTGCCATCAGTGAGTCTAAGATGGGGACGGAGTTAGGGGTTTGGCCCCAGCATTTT. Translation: CAISESKMGTELGVWPQHF.

CDR3 residues: CASRGGEEKLFF. For the CDR3, the DNA is TGTGCCAGCCGGGGGGGGGAAGAAAAACTGTTTTTT. This sequence joins TRBV2 and TRBJ1-4, with D perhaps TRBD1 (5 bases). CDR3 size: 12 residues. The germline V gene has CDR1 SNHLY and CDR2 FYNNEI. The V gene lost 8 bases and the J gene lost 8 bases, with 12 bases spanning the gap.

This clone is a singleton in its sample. In DNA form, the CDR3 reads TGCAGCGCCGCGGGTGCCAACACTGAAGCTTTCTTT. Translated, it gives CSAAGANTEAFF. This rearrangement joins TRBV29-1 to TRBJ1-1; D gene ambiguous. The germline gives CDR1 SQVTM, CDR2 ANQGSEA. This CDR3 region has 12 residues. V was trimmed by 7 bases and J by 2 bases, leaving 11 bases between them.

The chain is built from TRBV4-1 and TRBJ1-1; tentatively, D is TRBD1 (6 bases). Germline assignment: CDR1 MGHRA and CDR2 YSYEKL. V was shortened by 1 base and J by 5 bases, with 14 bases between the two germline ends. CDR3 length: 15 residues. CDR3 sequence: CASSQAGTLGTEAFF. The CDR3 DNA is TGCGCCAGCAGCCAAGCCGGGACACTGGGAACTGAAGCTTTCTTT.

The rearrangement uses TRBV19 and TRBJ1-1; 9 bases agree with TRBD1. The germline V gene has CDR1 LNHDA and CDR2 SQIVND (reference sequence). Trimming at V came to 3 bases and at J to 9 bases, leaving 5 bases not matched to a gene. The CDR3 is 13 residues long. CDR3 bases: TGTGCCAGTAGTATCGGACAGGGGTATCAAGCTTTCTTT. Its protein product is CASSIGQGYQAFF.

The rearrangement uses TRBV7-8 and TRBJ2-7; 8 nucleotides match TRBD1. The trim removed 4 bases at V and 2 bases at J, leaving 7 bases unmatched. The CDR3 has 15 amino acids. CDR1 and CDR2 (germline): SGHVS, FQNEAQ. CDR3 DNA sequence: TGTGCCAGCAGCTCCATGGGGACAGGAACCTACGAGCAGTACTTC. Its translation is CASSSMGTGTYEQYF.

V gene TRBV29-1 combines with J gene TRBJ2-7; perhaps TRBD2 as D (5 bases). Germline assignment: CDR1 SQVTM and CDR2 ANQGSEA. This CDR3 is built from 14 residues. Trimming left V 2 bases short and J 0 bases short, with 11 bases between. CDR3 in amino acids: CSVESGLSSYEQYF. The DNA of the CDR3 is TGCAGCGTTGAATCTGGACTGAGCTCCTACGAGCAGTACTTC.

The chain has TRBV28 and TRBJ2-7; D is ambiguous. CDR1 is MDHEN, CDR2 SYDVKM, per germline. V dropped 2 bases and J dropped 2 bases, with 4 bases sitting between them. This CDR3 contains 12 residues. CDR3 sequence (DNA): TGTGCCAGCAGTTTAAAGGCCTACGAGCAGTACTTC. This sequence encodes CASSLKAYEQYF.

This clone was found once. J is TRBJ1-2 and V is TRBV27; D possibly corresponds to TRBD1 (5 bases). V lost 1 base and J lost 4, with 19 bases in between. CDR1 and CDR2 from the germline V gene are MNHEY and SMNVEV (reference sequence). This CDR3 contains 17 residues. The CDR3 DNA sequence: TGTGCCAGCAGTTTATTTTTTGGGGCGTTTTCCCCCTATGGCTACACCTTC. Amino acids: CASSLFFGAFSPYGYTF.

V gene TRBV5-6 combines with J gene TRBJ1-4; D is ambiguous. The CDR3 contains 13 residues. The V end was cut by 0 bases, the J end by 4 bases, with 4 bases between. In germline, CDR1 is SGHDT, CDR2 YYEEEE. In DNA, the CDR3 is TGTGCCAGCAGCTTGGACCTTAATGAAAAACTGTTTTTT. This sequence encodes CASSLDLNEKLFF.

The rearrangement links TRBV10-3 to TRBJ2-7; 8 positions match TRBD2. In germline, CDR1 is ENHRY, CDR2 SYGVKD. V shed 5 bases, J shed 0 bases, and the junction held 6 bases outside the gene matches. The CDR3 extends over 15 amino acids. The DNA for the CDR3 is TGTGCCATCAGTCCTAGGGGGACTAGCTCCTACGAGCAGTACTTC. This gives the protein CAISPRGTSSYEQYF.

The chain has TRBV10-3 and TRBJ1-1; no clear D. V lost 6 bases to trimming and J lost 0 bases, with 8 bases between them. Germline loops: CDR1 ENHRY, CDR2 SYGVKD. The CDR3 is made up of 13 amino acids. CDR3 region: CAIREEMNTEAFF. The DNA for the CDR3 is TGTGCCATCAGAGAAGAGATGAACACTGAAGCTTTCTTT.

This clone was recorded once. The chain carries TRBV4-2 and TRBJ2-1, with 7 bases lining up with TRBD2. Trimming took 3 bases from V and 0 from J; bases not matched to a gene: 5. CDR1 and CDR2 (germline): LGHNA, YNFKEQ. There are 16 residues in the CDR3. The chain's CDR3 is CASSHSGANSYNEQFF. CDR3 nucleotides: TGTGCCAGCAGCCACAGCGGGGCCAACTCCTACAATGAGCAGTTCTTC.

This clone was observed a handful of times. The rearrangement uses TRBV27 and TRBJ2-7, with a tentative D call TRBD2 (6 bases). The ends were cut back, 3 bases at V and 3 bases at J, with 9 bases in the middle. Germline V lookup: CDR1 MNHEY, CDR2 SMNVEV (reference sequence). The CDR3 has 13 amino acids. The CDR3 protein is CASSLGGLYEQYF. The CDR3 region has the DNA TGTGCCAGCAGTTTGGGAGGCCTCTACGAGCAGTACTTC.